The 25 T cell receptor beta chains presented below share a single source sample, sequenced in a study of PD-L1 blockade in urothelial cancer. The time point was: pretreatment peripheral blood. The table came from immunoSEQ multiplex PCR; TCRdb's copy has only in-frame clones and leaves some out. The data hold approximately 88,000 clones, with 84% observed a single time. The sequences come from PBMCs, collected around atezolizumab (anti-PD-L1) treatment. The receptor set was obtained from a man aged 55 to 70 with urothelial cancer.

J is TRBJ1-1 and V is TRBV5-1, with a possible D match to TRBD1 (6 bases). V dropped 4 bases and J dropped 5 bases, with 15 bases sitting between them. Germline values: CDR1 SGHRS, CDR2 YFSETQ. This CDR3 comprises 14 residues. The CDR3: CASSNTGSGTEAFF. In DNA, the CDR3 is TGCGCCAGCAGCAATACAGGGAGTGGGACTGAAGCTTTCTTT. Full variable domain (missing parts from reference TRBV5-1 and TRBJ1-1): KAGVTQTPRYLIKTRGQQVTLSCSPISGHRSVSWYQQTPGQGLQFLFEYFSETQRNKGNFPGRFSGRQFSNSRSEMNVSTLELGDSALYLCASSNTGSGTEAFFGQGTRLTVV.

The chain has TRBV5-5 and TRBJ2-7; D perhaps matches TRBD2 (7 bases). The length of the CDR3 is 13 residues. Trimming pared 4 bases from V and 6 bases from J, leaving 14 bases between. Per germline, CDR1 SGHKS and CDR2 YYEKEE (reference sequence). The CDR3 DNA is TGTGCCAGCAGCCTGAACGGGGGGCCCGAGCAGTACTTC. Translation: CASSLNGGPEQYF.

In its sample, this clone was seen a few times. V and J are TRBV18 and TRBJ2-2; 9 bases agree with TRBD2. The CDR3 runs 17 residues. Germline V gives CDR1 KGHSH, CDR2 LQKENI. With V trimmed by 2 bases and J by 4 bases, 8 bases remained unmatched. The CDR3 here is CASSPSPGLAATGELFF. Here the CDR3 DNA reads TGTGCCAGCTCACCAAGCCCGGGACTAGCCGCCACCGGGGAGCTGTTTTTT.

This clone has a handful of counts. The chain has TRBV19 and TRBJ2-7; 8 bases are shared with TRBD1. V trimming: 6 bases; J trimming: 0 bases; junction bases outside the gene matches: 7. The germline CDR1 and CDR2 sequences are LNHDA and SQIVND (reference sequence). The CDR3 contains 15 residues. The CDR3 DNA sequence: TGTGCCAGTAGCCGAAGGACAGGGATCTCCTACGAGCAGTACTTC. Its protein is CASSRRTGISYEQYF.

This clone was picked up one time. The chain couples TRBV5-1 to TRBJ2-2; tentatively, D is TRBD2 (6 bases). The germline V gene encodes CDR1 SGHRS and CDR2 YFSETQ. CDR3 size: 16 residues. V lost 0 bases, J lost 2 bases, and 11 bases lay in between. CDR3 sequence reads: CASSLVPGGNTGELFF. The CDR3 DNA reads TGCGCCAGCAGCTTGGTACCCGGGGGTAACACCGGGGAGCTGTTTTTT.

The V call is TRBV5-4, the J call TRBJ1-2, with a weak D call TRBD1 (6 bases). V gave up 1 base and J gave up 7 bases, with 11 bases separating them. This CDR3 has 13 residues. CDR1 and CDR2 (germline): SGHNT, YYREEE (reference sequence). CDR3 nucleotide sequence: TGTGCCAGCAGCTTGAAGGGGGGGGCTGGCTACACCTTC. Protein product: CASSLKGGAGYTF.

V and J are TRBV19 and TRBJ1-3; TRBD1 agrees at 7 bases. CDR1 is LNHDA, CDR2 SQIVND, per germline (reference sequence). V lost 6 bases and J lost 0; bases outside the gene matches: 5. The CDR3 has 15 amino acids. The chain's CDR3 is CASRIGTASGNTIYF. CDR3 in DNA: TGTGCCAGTAGGATCGGGACAGCCTCTGGAAACACCATATATTTT.

This clone is a singleton in its sample. This rearrangement joins TRBV5-1 to TRBJ1-1; tentative D call: TRBD1 (5 bases). Germline V gene data show CDR1 as SGHRS and CDR2 as YFSETQ. V was cut by 2 bases and J by 0 bases, with 14 bases left in between. The CDR3 is made up of 16 amino acids. The CDR3 here is CASSFGGNIMNTEAFF. The DNA for the CDR3 is TGCGCCAGCAGCTTCGGGGGAAATATCATGAACACTGAAGCTTTCTTT.

The chain couples TRBV7-2 to TRBJ2-6; 8 nucleotides agree with TRBD1. Germline trimming cut 5 bases from V and 8 bases from J; bases unmatched to any gene: 20. The CDR3 is 19 amino acids. Germline CDR1 SGHTA, CDR2 FQGNSA. CDR3 residues: CASSPRAGTGRVRTNVLTF. The CDR3, as DNA: TGTGCCAGCAGCCCCCGGGCGGGGACAGGACGGGTACGGACCAACGTCCTGACTTTC.

J is TRBJ1-2 and V is TRBV7-9; tentative D call: TRBD1 (6 bases). The ends were cut back, 5 bases at V and 0 bases at J, with 13 bases in the middle. This CDR3 contains 15 residues. Germline assignment: CDR1 SEHNR and CDR2 FQNEAQ (reference sequence). CDR3 DNA sequence: TGTGCCAGCAGCAAGTGGGACACTACTAACTATGGCTACACCTTC. It encodes CASSKWDTTNYGYTF.

A remark on this clone: In the same sample, other DNA sequences code for this CDR3. The V call is TRBV29-1, the J call TRBJ1-1; TRBD1 aligns across 10 bases. Germline V gene lookup returns CDR1 SQVTM and CDR2 ANQGSEA. The trim removed 5 bases at V and 1 base at J, leaving 13 bases unmatched. This CDR3 region has 17 residues. CDR3 coding DNA: TGCAGCGTTCCCAAACCGGGACAGGGGACGCCGAACACTGAAGCTTTCTTT. Its translation: CSVPKPGQGTPNTEAFF.

This clone was seen a single time. The chain combines TRBV5-4 with TRBJ2-7; 9 positions match TRBD1. Germline V gives CDR1 SGHNT, CDR2 YYREEE (reference sequence). V was clipped by 4 bases and J by 2 bases; unmatched bases: 7. The CDR3 has 15 residues. As DNA, the CDR3 is TGTGCCAGCAGCCTGGACAGGGGTAGGACCTACGAGCAGTACTTC. Its protein is CASSLDRGRTYEQYF.

The rearrangement uses TRBV7-9 and TRBJ2-1; 10 positions agree with TRBD1. Germline trimming cut 1 base from V and 8 bases from J; bases unmatched to any gene: 8. Germline loops: CDR1 SEHNR, CDR2 FQNEAQ (reference sequence). The CDR3 is 16 amino acids. The CDR3 loop reads CASSLVGDRGWDEQFF. The CDR3 bases are TGTGCCAGCAGCTTAGTAGGGGACAGGGGTTGGGATGAGCAGTTCTTC.

J is TRBJ2-5 and V is TRBV5-8; D gene unclear. Trimming stripped 3 bases from V and 5 bases from J, with 17 bases between. The CDR3 is made up of 15 amino acids. Germline V CDR1 and CDR2: SGHTS, YDEGEE. The CDR3 sequence is CASSSGDGARETQYF. In DNA, the CDR3 is TGTGCCAGCAGCTCGGGTGATGGCGCACGGGAGACCCAGTACTTC.

This clone was seen a handful of times. The J gene is TRBJ1-2, the V gene TRBV1; TRBD1 is taken as the D call from the table, unchecked against the DNA. TRBV1 is flagged as a pseudogene. The CDR3 contains 15 residues. For the CDR3, the DNA is TGCACCAGCAGCCAAGATGCCCCAGGGGAATATGGCTACACCTTC. It is translated as CTSSQDAPGEYGYTF.

The J gene is TRBJ2-7, the V gene TRBV4-3; TRBD1 is a possible D gene (5 bases). Deletions cut 0 bases from V and 3 bases from J, with 15 bases between. CDR3 length: 16 residues. CDR1 and CDR2 from the germline V gene are LGHNA and YSLEER. The CDR3: CASSQDSLGQGYEQYF. The DNA of the CDR3 is TGCGCCAGCAGCCAAGATAGCTTGGGGCAGGGCTACGAGCAGTACTTC.

The genes are TRBV6-5 and TRBJ2-2; 9 bases are shared with TRBD1. V trimming: 6 bases; J trimming: 1 base; junction bases outside the gene matches: 3. CDR1 MNHEY and CDR2 SVGAGI come from the germline V gene. The CDR3 has 15 amino acids. The DNA of the CDR3 is TGTGCCAGCAGATCGGGACAGGGGAACACCGGGGAGCTGTTTTTT. This sequence encodes CASRSGQGNTGELFF.

This chain uses TRBV28 with TRBJ2-7; 9 bases map to TRBD2. Germline assignment: CDR1 MDHEN and CDR2 SYDVKM. J gave up 1 base and V 6 bases, and 10 bases lay outside the gene matches. The CDR3 extends over 16 amino acids. CDR3 in DNA: TGTGCCAGCAGGTCTCGGTCCCTAGCGGGATCCTACGAGCAGTACTTC. Translated: CASRSRSLAGSYEQYF.

This chain joins TRBV7-9 and TRBJ1-1; no reliable D call. The germline gives CDR1 SEHNR, CDR2 FQNEAQ (reference sequence). The CDR3 extends over 17 amino acids. With 2 bases removed from V and 0 bases from J, the gap between germline ends came to 16 bases. The CDR3 DNA reads TGTGCCAGCAGCTTACCGGACCGGAGGGCCCTGAACACTGAAGCTTTCTTT. Protein: CASSLPDRRALNTEAFF.

This clone was recorded a few times. V is TRBV4-3 and J is TRBJ1-2; unclear D gene. This CDR3 has 14 residues. From germline, CDR1 is LGHNA and CDR2 YSLEER. V lost 0 bases and J lost 4, with 9 bases in between. The CDR3 spells CASSQDTVGYGYTF. CDR3 coding DNA: TGCGCCAGCAGCCAAGATACTGTCGGCTATGGCTACACCTTC.

The chain joins TRBV30 to TRBJ2-4, with D tentatively TRBD1 (6 bases). CDR1 GTSNPN and CDR2 SVGIG come from the germline V gene (reference sequence). The germline V and J ends were trimmed by 1 base and 0 bases, with 10 bases remaining between them. The CDR3 spans 15 residues. The CDR3 region has the DNA TGTGCCTGGAGTGCAGGGGCCCTAGCCAAAAACATTCAGTACTTC. Its protein is CAWSAGALAKNIQYF.

The chain has TRBV7-2 and TRBJ2-5; 7 bases match TRBD2. Losses at the gene ends were 1 base for V and 2 bases for J; bases not matched to a gene: 10. The germline V gene has CDR1 SGHTA and CDR2 FQGNSA. The CDR3 has 17 amino acids. CDR3 loop: CASSLGWGGSRQETQYF. The CDR3 DNA follows: TGTGCCAGCAGCTTAGGATGGGGCGGGAGCCGACAAGAGACCCAGTACTTC. Together with reference TRBV7-2 and TRBJ2-5, the CDR3 gives the full variable domain: GAGVSQSPSNKVTEKGKDVELRCDPISGHTALYWYRQSLGQGLEFLIYFQGNSAPDKSGLPSDRFSAERTGGSVSTLTIQRTQQEDSAVYLCASSLGWGGSRQETQYFGPGTRLLVL.

CDR3 sequence: CASSWPRQGWAYEQYF. CDR3 coding DNA: TGTGCCAGCAGCTGGCCGCGACAGGGTTGGGCTTACGAGCAGTACTTC. This chain joins TRBV7-9 and TRBJ2-7; 7 bases fit TRBD1. Germline V gene sequence: CDR1 SEHNR, CDR2 FQNEAQ (reference sequence). V was clipped by 4 bases and J by 4 bases; unmatched bases: 13. This CDR3 region has 16 residues.

Note on this clone: This sample includes further DNA sequences coding for the same CDR3. The rearrangement links TRBV28 to TRBJ2-7; D is possibly TRBD2 (6 bases). Germline loops: CDR1 MDHEN, CDR2 SYDVKM. The CDR3 sequence is 14 residues long. V lost 2 bases to trimming and J lost 3 bases, with 11 bases between them. As DNA, the CDR3 is TGTGCCAGCAGTTTAAGGGGACTGAACTACGAGCAGTACTTC. Translated, it gives CASSLRGLNYEQYF.

The chain is built from TRBV5-1 and TRBJ1-1; 7 bases map to TRBD1. V was clipped by 4 bases and J by 1 base; unmatched bases: 7. The CDR3 consists of 15 residues. Per germline, CDR1 SGHRS and CDR2 YFSETQ. CDR3 bases: TGCGCCAGCAGCCCGTGGGGGGACAGGAACACTGAAGCTTTCTTT. Encoded protein: CASSPWGDRNTEAFF.